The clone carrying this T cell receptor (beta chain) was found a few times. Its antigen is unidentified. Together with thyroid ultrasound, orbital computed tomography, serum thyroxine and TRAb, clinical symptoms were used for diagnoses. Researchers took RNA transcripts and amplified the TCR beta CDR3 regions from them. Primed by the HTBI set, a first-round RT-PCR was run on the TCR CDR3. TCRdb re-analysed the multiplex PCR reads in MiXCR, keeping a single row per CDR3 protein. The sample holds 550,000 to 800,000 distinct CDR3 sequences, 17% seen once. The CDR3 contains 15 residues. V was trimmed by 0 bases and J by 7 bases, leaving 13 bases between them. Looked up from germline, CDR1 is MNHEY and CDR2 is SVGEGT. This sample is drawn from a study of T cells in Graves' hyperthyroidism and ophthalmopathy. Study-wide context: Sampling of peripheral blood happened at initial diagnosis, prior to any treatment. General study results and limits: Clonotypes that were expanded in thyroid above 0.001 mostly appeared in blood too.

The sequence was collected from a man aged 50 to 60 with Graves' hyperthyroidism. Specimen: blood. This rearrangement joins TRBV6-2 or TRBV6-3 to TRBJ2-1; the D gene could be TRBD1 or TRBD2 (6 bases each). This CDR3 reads CASSYSRRGRNEQFF. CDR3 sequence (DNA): TGTGCCAGCAGTTACTCGCGAAGGGGGAGGAATGAGCAGTTCTTC.